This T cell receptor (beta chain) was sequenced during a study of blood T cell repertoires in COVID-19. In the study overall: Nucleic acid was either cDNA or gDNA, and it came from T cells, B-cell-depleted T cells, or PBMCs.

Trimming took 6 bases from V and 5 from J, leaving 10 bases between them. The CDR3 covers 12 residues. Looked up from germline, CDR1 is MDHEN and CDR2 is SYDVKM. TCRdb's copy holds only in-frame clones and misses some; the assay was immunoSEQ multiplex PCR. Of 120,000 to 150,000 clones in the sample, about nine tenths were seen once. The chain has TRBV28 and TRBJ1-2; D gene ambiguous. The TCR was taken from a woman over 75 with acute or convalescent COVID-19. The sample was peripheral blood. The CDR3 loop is CASRTEQYGYTF. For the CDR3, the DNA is TGTGCCAGCAGAACCGAACAGTATGGCTACACCTTC.